A single TCR beta chain is shown here with its context. Trimming shortened V by 0 bases and J by 8 bases, and 17 bases separated the two germline ends. The germline CDR1 and CDR2 sequences are SGHKS and YYEKEE (reference sequence). This CDR3 has 15 residues. This sample was taken from a study of blood T cell repertoires in COVID-19. In the original workflow: Amplification of reference gene primers was used by the study to estimate nucleated cell counts. The protocol was immunoSEQ multiplex PCR, while the TCRdb copy is restricted to in-frame clones and leaves out a portion. V and J calls and clone size are as listed in that table; D and trimming were resolved from the DNA. The sample yields under 250,000 clones, approximately 89% seen once.

The chain uses TRBV5-5 and TRBJ1-2; tentative D call: TRBD1 (6 bases). The sequencing input was peripheral blood. The clonotype comes from a woman between 35 and 50 years old with acute or convalescent COVID-19. CDR3 sequence (DNA): TGTGCCAGCAGCTTGGCCGGGCGGGGGGCGAAGGGCTACACCTTC. This gives the protein CASSLAGRGAKGYTF.